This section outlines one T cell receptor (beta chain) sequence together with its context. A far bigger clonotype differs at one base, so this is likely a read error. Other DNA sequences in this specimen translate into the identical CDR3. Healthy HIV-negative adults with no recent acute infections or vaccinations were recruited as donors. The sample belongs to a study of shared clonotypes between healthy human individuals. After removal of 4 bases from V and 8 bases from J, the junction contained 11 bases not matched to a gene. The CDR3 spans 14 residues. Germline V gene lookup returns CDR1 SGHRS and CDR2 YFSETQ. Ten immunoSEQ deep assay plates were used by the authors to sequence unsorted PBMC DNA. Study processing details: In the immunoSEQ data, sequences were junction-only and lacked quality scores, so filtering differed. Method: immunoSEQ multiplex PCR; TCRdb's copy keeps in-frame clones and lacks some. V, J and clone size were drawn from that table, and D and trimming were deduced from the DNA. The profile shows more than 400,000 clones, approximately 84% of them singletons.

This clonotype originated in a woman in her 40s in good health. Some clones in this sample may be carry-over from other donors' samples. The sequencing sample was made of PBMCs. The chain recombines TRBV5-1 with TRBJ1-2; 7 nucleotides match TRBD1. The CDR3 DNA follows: TGCGCCAGCAGCAGGGGTACAGGGGAGGACGGCTACACCTTC. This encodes CASSRGTGEDGYTF.